One and the same sample provided the 5 T cell receptor beta chains below, sequenced in a study of cytomegalovirus exposure and HLA in healthy donors. Libraries were prepared by immunoSEQ multiplex PCR; TCRdb keeps only in-frame clonotypes and omits some of them. The data contain 150,000 or so clones, 70% to 90% of them singletons. The sequenced sample consisted of PBMCs. The receptors shown here come from a man aged 25 to 40 in good health and CMV-seropositive.

The chain combines TRBV5-1 with TRBJ1-6; TRBD1 agrees at 8 bases. With 3 bases clipped from V and 9 bases from J, the junction kept 5 bases outside the gene matches. Germline values: CDR1 SGHRS, CDR2 YFSETQ. This CDR3 spans 14 amino acids. The chain's CDR3 is CASSYRGIGSPLHF. DNA of the CDR3: TGCGCCAGCAGCTACAGGGGGATAGGTTCACCCCTCCACTTT.

In its sample, this clone was seen once. The genes are TRBV25-1 and TRBJ2-1; D is uncertain. From germline, CDR1 is MGHDK and CDR2 SYGVNS. The CDR3 contains 12 residues. Deletions cut 5 bases from V and 4 bases from J, with 6 bases between. CDR3 sequence: CASSHGYNEQFF. The CDR3 DNA is TGTGCCAGCAGTCACGGGTACAATGAGCAGTTCTTC.

The rearrangement joins TRBV27 to TRBJ1-4; 9 bases map to TRBD1. Germline assignment: CDR1 MNHEY and CDR2 SMNVEV (reference sequence). CDR3 size: 14 residues. The J segment lost 4 bases and the V segment lost 5 bases, leaving 2 bases of the junction unmatched. CDR3 in DNA: TGTGCCAGCAGTCAGACAGGGGGTAATGAAAAACTGTTTTTT. Translation gives CASSQTGGNEKLFF.

V usage is TRBV6-6 and J usage is TRBJ1-3; 7 bases are a match to TRBD1. With 5 bases clipped from V and 2 bases from J, the junction kept 3 bases outside the gene matches. This CDR3 spans 14 amino acids. Per germline, CDR1 MNHNY and CDR2 SVGAGI (reference sequence). The CDR3 loop is CASSPGTAGNTIYF. In nucleotides, the CDR3 is TGTGCCAGCAGTCCCGGGACAGCTGGAAACACCATATATTTT.

This clone was counted a single time. V usage is TRBV4-3 and J usage is TRBJ2-6; D may be TRBD1 (6 bases). The ends were cut back, 0 bases at V and 0 bases at J, with 15 bases in the middle. This CDR3 region has 19 residues. Germline CDR1 is LGHNA and CDR2 is YSLEER. CDR3 sequence (DNA): TGCGCCAGCAGCCAAGATCTTGTGGGACATAGCTCTGGGGCCAACGTCCTGACTTTC. Its translation is CASSQDLVGHSSGANVLTF.